Presented here are 19 T cell receptor beta chains from one specimen sequenced in a study of control samples from healthy donors and cancer patients. Generated by immunoSEQ multiplex PCR, the TCRdb table keeps only in-frame clones and is missing some. The sample shows 90,000 to 100,000 clones, roughly 78% of them seen only once. The sample was blood. These receptors were taken from a man in his 60s in good health.

V usage is TRBV15 and J usage is TRBJ2-6, with 7 bases fitting TRBD2. The germline gives CDR1 LNHNV, CDR2 YYDKDF (reference sequence). CDR3 size: 14 residues. V lost 5 bases, J lost 4 bases, and 2 bases stayed unmatched. The CDR3 sequence: CATSRGGGANVLTF. As DNA, the CDR3 is TGTGCCACCAGCCGCGGGGGAGGGGCCAACGTCCTGACTTTC.

The V gene is TRBV6-1, the J gene TRBJ1-1; TRBD1 matches at 12 bases. The CDR3 length is 15 residues. Germline assignment: CDR1 MNHNS and CDR2 SASEGT. V lost 3 bases, J lost 5 bases, and 4 bases stayed unmatched. The CDR3 reads CASSDGTGGRTEAFF. The CDR3 DNA sequence: TGTGCCAGCAGTGATGGGACAGGGGGCCGGACTGAAGCTTTCTTT.

The chain has TRBV19 and TRBJ1-1, with TRBD1 matching over 10 bases. The CDR3 is made up of 14 amino acids. The junction had 3 bases not matched to a gene; V was cut back by 4 bases and J by 4 bases. Germline CDR1 reads LNHDA; CDR2 reads SQIVND (reference sequence). For the CDR3, the DNA is TGTGCCAGTAGTACTTGGACAGGGGGCACTGAAGCTTTCTTT. Translated: CASSTWTGGTEAFF.

V usage is TRBV18 and J usage is TRBJ2-2, with D unresolved. Per the germline V gene, CDR1 is KGHSH and CDR2 is LQKENI. The CDR3 extends over 15 amino acids. Deletions cut 1 base from V and 0 bases from J, with 6 bases between. The CDR3: CASSPRQSNTGELFF. The CDR3 DNA follows: TGTGCCAGCTCACCACGTCAGTCGAACACCGGGGAGCTGTTTTTT.

This chain's CDR3 is CASSQAGSGEYNEQFF. In DNA, the CDR3 is TGCGCCAGCAGCCAAGCAGGTAGCGGGGAGTACAATGAGCAGTTCTTC. The chain employs TRBV4-1 and TRBJ2-1, with 8 bases lining up with TRBD2. J was trimmed by 4 bases and V by 1 base; bases with no gene match: 6. Germline values: CDR1 MGHRA, CDR2 YSYEKL. CDR3 length: 16 residues.

V gene TRBV18 combines with J gene TRBJ1-4, with D hard to call. Deletions cut 3 bases from V and 8 bases from J, with 10 bases between. From germline, CDR1 is KGHSH and CDR2 LQKENI. The CDR3 contains 13 residues. CDR3 nucleotides: TGTGCCAGCTCACCGGACCGGAAAGAAAAACTGTTTTTT. It yields the protein CASSPDRKEKLFF.

V is TRBV6-5 and J is TRBJ1-2; D perhaps matches TRBD1 (5 bases). The V gene's germline CDR1 is MNHEY and CDR2 SVGAGI. This CDR3 region has 12 residues. V dropped 2 bases and J dropped 8 bases, with 9 bases sitting between them. Here the CDR3 DNA reads TGTGCCAGCAGTTACGCGGGGCGAGGCTACACCTTC. This sequence encodes CASSYAGRGYTF.

This clone came up once. The J gene is TRBJ2-5, the V gene TRBV18, with D possibly matching TRBD1 (6 bases). V gave up 1 base and J gave up 0 bases, with 12 bases separating them. This CDR3 region has 16 residues. Germline V gives CDR1 KGHSH, CDR2 LQKENI. The CDR3 protein is CASSPLPGQHQETQYF. The CDR3 DNA reads as TGTGCCAGCTCACCACTCCCGGGACAACACCAAGAGACCCAGTACTTC.

V is TRBV6-4 and J is TRBJ1-2; TRBD1 matches 9 bases. V lost 5 bases to trimming and J lost 0 bases; unmatched junction nucleotides: 7. The CDR3 loop spans 16 amino acids. Germline V gene lookup returns CDR1 MRHNA and CDR2 SNTAGT. The CDR3 sequence: CASSLTGGASNYGYTF. In DNA form, the CDR3 reads TGTGCCAGCAGTTTAACAGGGGGCGCCTCTAACTATGGCTACACCTTC.

The gene calls are TRBV5-6 and TRBJ1-5; the D is unclear. Per germline, CDR1 SGHDT and CDR2 YYEEEE. Trimming shortened V by 4 bases and J by 0 bases, and 11 bases separated the two germline ends. The CDR3 spans 15 residues. CDR3 amino acids: CASSPFGYSNQPQHF. The CDR3 region has the DNA TGTGCCAGCAGCCCTTTTGGCTATAGCAATCAGCCCCAGCATTTT.

This clone came up once. The chain links TRBV13 to TRBJ2-2; no clear D gene. Germline loops: CDR1 PRHDT, CDR2 FYEKMQ (reference sequence). The CDR3 length is 14 residues. The V and J ends lost 5 bases and 8 bases respectively, with 15 bases between them. The CDR3: CASSPSLRPGELFF. In nucleotides, the CDR3 is TGTGCCAGCAGCCCCTCGCTTAGGCCGGGGGAGCTGTTTTTT. Drawing the rest from reference TRBV13 and TRBJ2-2, the complete variable domain is AAGVIQSPRHLIKEKRETATLKCYPIPRHDTVYWYQQGPGQDPQFLISFYEKMQSDKGSIPDRFSAQQFSDYHSELNMSSLELGDSALYFCASSPSLRPGELFFGEGSRLTVL.

V is TRBV19 and J is TRBJ2-1; 9 nucleotides match TRBD2. From germline, CDR1 is LNHDA and CDR2 SQIVND (reference sequence). V shed 3 bases and J 1 base; nucleotides not matched to a gene: 13. CDR3 length: 19 residues. CDR3 nucleotides: TGTGCCAGTAGTATTAGAGGGAGGAGTAGCGGGAGTTCCTACAATGAGCAGTTCTTC. Protein sequence: CASSIRGRSSGSSYNEQFF.

The genes are TRBV25-1 and TRBJ2-7; D possibly corresponds to TRBD2 (6 bases). Germline loops: CDR1 MGHDK, CDR2 SYGVNS. CDR3 size: 14 residues. The ends were cut back, 2 bases at V and 2 bases at J, with 10 bases in the middle. CDR3 DNA: TGTGCCAGCAGTGAAGGAGGGGTTACCTACGAGCAGTACTTC. It specifies CASSEGGVTYEQYF.

This clone was seen once. V usage is TRBV7-8 and J usage is TRBJ2-7; no clear D gene. The V and J ends lost 2 bases and 2 bases respectively, with 13 bases between them. CDR1 and CDR2 (germline): SGHVS, FQNEAQ. This CDR3 region has 15 residues. The CDR3 spells CASSLPGQLTYEQYF. The DNA for the CDR3 is TGTGCCAGCAGCTTACCGGGCCAGCTAACCTACGAGCAGTACTTC.

On this clone: At one end, the junction sequence differs from germline, possibly due to a read error. Other DNA sequences in the same sample also yield this CDR3. The chain joins TRBV7-7 to TRBJ2-5, with D hard to call. The V gene's germline CDR1 is SSHAT and CDR2 FNYEAQ (reference sequence). The CDR3 covers 15 residues. DNA for the CDR3: TGTGCTAGCAGCTCCGGGCGGACGGGTCAAGAGACCCAGTACTTC. This translates into CASSSGRTGQETQYF.

The V and J genes are TRBV11-2 and TRBJ1-1; TRBD1 is a possible D gene (5 bases). The germline V gene encodes CDR1 SGHAT and CDR2 FQNNGV. V lost 7 bases, J lost 3 bases, and 15 bases lay in between. The CDR3 loop spans 14 amino acids. Here the CDR3 DNA reads TGTGCCAGCAATATCAAGGGCAGGGACACTGAAGCTTTCTTT. It encodes CASNIKGRDTEAFF.

The chain is built from TRBV9 and TRBJ2-2; tentative D call: TRBD1 (6 bases). V was pared by 4 bases and J by 6 bases, with 13 bases between. CDR3 length: 14 residues. The germline gives CDR1 SGDLS, CDR2 YYNGEE. CDR3 nucleotide sequence: TGTGCCAGCAGCCCAGAGGGGGAGTCCGGGGAGCTGTTTTTT. It encodes CASSPEGESGELFF.

The rearrangement uses TRBV5-1 and TRBJ2-1, with D unresolved. CDR1 and CDR2 from the germline V gene are SGHRS and YFSETQ. This CDR3 is 11 amino acids long. V was clipped by 6 bases and J by 9 bases, with 10 bases between them. CDR3 DNA sequence: TGCGCCAGCAATGGAATCGGTGAGCAGTTCTTC. Translation gives CASNGIGEQFF. Full variable domain (missing parts from reference TRBV5-1 and TRBJ2-1): KAGVTQTPRYLIKTRGQQVTLSCSPISGHRSVSWYQQTPGQGLQFLFEYFSETQRNKGNFPGRFSGRQFSNSRSEMNVSTLELGDSALYLCASNGIGEQFFGPGTRLTVL.

The chain links TRBV28 to TRBJ2-5; the match to TRBD2 covers 9 bases. The CDR3 totals 17 residues. V lost 0 bases to trimming and J lost 5 bases; unmatched junction nucleotides: 10. CDR1 and CDR2 (germline): MDHEN, SYDVKM. The CDR3, as DNA: TGTGCCAGCAGTTTATGGACTAGCGGACAGTGGTCTGAGACCCAGTACTTC. Translating gives CASSLWTSGQWSETQYF.